This T cell receptor beta chain was observed in a study of CD8+ T cells in alopecia areata. In the study overall: Percent of scalp involved defined treated patients' severity scores.

Whole-study results and caveats: Scalp samples also yield sequences of resident alphabeta T cells from normal skin. An increase in clonality over normal scalp was evident in lesional scalp, especially alopecia totalis/universalis.

Treatment indicated: oral pan-JAK inhibitor, 5-10 mg twice daily. This CDR3 is built from 15 residues. From germline, CDR1 is MGHRA and CDR2 YSYEKL. V was pared by 0 bases and J by 3 bases, with 4 bases of the junction left unmatched. RNA extraction was followed by reverse transcription into cDNA, which acted as the sequencing template. Assay used: immunoSEQ multiplex PCR; TCRdb lists only in-frame clones, some missing. The sample yields about 140,000 clones, roughly 86% seen once. In the case of this clone: No antigen is known for it.

The receptor comes from a human donor with alopecia areata. Here the sequenced sample was CD8+ T cells sorted from blood, taken at week 4, from a patient treated with tofacitinib. V usage is TRBV4-1 and J usage is TRBJ2-7; 8 bases are shared with TRBD1. CDR3 in DNA: TGCGCCAGCAGCCAAGATCGAGACAGGGGCTACGAGCAGTACTTC. Protein product: CASSQDRDRGYEQYF.